This T cell receptor beta chain was captured by sequencing in a study of T-cell reconstitution after alpha-beta-depleted transplantation in children. The authors prepared the TCRbeta library with unique molecular identifiers. TCRdb analysed the PCR reads with MiXCR anew, one entry per CDR3 protein. The data show about 980,000 distinct CDR3 sequences, 25% to 35% seen once. Germline CDR1 SGHTA, CDR2 FQGNSA. This CDR3 has 15 residues. Trimming left V 0 bases short and J 8 bases short, with 14 bases between. The TCR sequence derives from a boy younger than two who had a stem cell transplant for SCID, so the T cells may come from the graft donor. This chain uses TRBV7-2 with TRBJ2-1, with a possible D match to TRBD1 (5 bases). This specimen consisted of PBMCs, mostly from graft donor cells, obtained 360 days after TCRalphabeta/CD19-depleted stem cell transplant. In DNA, the CDR3 is TGTGCCAGCAGCTTAGCCGTGGACACTTTGGATGAGCAGTTCTTC. This translates into CASSLAVDTLDEQFF.